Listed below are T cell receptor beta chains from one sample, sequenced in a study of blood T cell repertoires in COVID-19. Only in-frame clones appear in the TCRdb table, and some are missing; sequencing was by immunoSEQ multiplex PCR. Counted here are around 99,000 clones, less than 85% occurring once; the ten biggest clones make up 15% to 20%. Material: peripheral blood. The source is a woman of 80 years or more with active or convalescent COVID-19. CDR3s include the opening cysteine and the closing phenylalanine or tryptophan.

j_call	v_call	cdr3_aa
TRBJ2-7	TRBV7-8	CASSFGNSYEQYF
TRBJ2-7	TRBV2	CASSEAPSGSYEQYF
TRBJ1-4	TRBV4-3	CASSQDTKTGWNEKLFF
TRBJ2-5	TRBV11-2	CASSRGVQETQYF
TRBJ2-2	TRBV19	CASTRLAGDTGELFF
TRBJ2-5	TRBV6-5	CASSRTGGETQYF
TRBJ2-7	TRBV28	CASSHPGGQGHEQYF
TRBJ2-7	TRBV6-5	CASTRAGGRYEQYF
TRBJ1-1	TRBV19	CASKPRHFLNTEAFF
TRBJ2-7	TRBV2	CASSEGGRGYYEQYF
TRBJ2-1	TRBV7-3	CASSAGTTAYNEQFF
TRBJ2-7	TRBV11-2	CASSPRGISYEQYF
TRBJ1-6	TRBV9	CASRPEGVNSPLHF
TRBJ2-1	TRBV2	CARPGVGQRDEQFF
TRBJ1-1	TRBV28	CASSLSPRMNTEAFF
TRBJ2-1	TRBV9	CASSVGVNGNEQFF
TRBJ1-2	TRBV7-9	CASDPPGGGYYGYTF
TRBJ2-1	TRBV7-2	CASSFSGVNEQFF
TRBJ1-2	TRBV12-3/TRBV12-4	CASSLGQANTF
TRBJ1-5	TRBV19	CASTLRGGSYSNQPQHF
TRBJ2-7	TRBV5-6	CASSRGDGGTYSYEQYF
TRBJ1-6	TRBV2	CASRGQGLDSPLHF
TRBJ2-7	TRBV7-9	CASSLEGGSAYEQYF